Shown below are 18 T cell receptor beta chains from a single sample sequenced in a study of human T cells and chemical hapten exposure. Stated time point: patch test 2, 6 weeks after DPC sensitization. The treatment: therapeutic diphenylcyclopropenone sensitization with weekly scalp DPC. From the RACE reads, TCRdb called clonotypes with MiXCR, one entry per CDR3 protein. This table holds around 360,000 distinct CDR3 sequences, more than 5% found once. Sequenced here: whole blood, sampled in connection with sensitization to the hapten diphenylcyclopropenone (DPC). The receptor set was obtained from a woman aged 18-35 years with alopecia areata. Some clones in this sample may be carry-over from other donors' samples.

The chain links TRBV24-1 to TRBJ2-3; D gene ambiguous. The CDR3 consists of 14 residues. Deletions cut 4 bases from V and 1 base from J, with 8 bases between. CDR1 is KGHDR and CDR2 is SFDVKD in the germline V gene. CDR3 sequence reads: CATSESDRTDTQYF. As DNA, the CDR3 is TGTGCCACCAGTGAATCAGACCGCACAGATACGCAGTATTTT.

There are a few counts of this clonotype. This chain links TRBV20-1 with TRBJ2-3, with 12 bases identical to TRBD2. Germline V lookup: CDR1 DFQATT, CDR2 SNEGSKA (reference sequence). The CDR3 loop spans 16 amino acids. V lost 1 base, J lost 2 bases, and 4 bases stayed unmatched. The CDR3, as DNA: TGCAGTGCTAGAGGGACTAGCGGGGCAACCACAGATACGCAGTATTTT. Its translation: CSARGTSGATTDTQYF.

This clonotype was found a few times. This chain uses TRBV2 with TRBJ2-3; D remains unclear. Per the germline V gene, CDR1 is SNHLY and CDR2 is FYNNEI. The CDR3 is 12 amino acids. The ends were cut back, 4 bases at V and 2 bases at J, with 4 bases in the middle. The CDR3 sequence is CASSANTDTQYF. In DNA form, the CDR3 reads TGTGCCAGCAGTGCCAACACAGATACGCAGTATTTT.

This clonotype came up a few times. This chain uses TRBV3-1 with TRBJ1-1, with D possibly matching TRBD1 (6 bases). The CDR3 length is 12 residues. Germline V gene sequence: CDR1 LGHDT, CDR2 YNNKEL (reference sequence). V lost 1 base to trimming and J lost 9 bases, with 9 bases between them. CDR3 nucleotide sequence: TGTGCCAGCAGCCAAGGGGGGCAGAAAGCTTTCTTT. The encoded protein is CASSQGGQKAFF.

This clonotype occurred many times. This rearrangement joins TRBV4-2 to TRBJ2-1; the D gene is possibly TRBD1 (5 bases). The ends were cut back, 0 bases at V and 12 bases at J, with 18 bases in the middle. The CDR3 length is 15 residues. Looked up from germline, CDR1 is LGHNA and CDR2 is YNFKEQ. The chain's CDR3 is CASSQDVWGGDGQFF. The CDR3, as DNA: TGTGCCAGCAGCCAAGATGTATGGGGCGGAGATGGGCAGTTCTTC.

This clonotype showed up many times. This chain uses TRBV2 with TRBJ2-7, with a possible D match to TRBD2 (6 bases). This CDR3 region has 14 residues. Trimming left V 9 bases short and J 6 bases short, with 21 bases between. Per germline, CDR1 SNHLY and CDR2 FYNNEI. The CDR3 DNA reads as TGTGCCAGTATCTCCTCGGGGGACCCCTCCGAGCAGTACTTC. Translating it yields CASISSGDPSEQYF.

The chain joins TRBV5-1 to TRBJ1-1; 12 bases are a match to TRBD1. With 3 bases clipped from V and 2 bases from J, the junction kept 5 bases outside the gene matches. Germline V gives CDR1 SGHRS, CDR2 YFSETQ. The length of the CDR3 is 16 residues. CDR3: CASSSAGTGGNTEAFF. The CDR3 DNA reads as TGCGCCAGCAGCTCGGCGGGGACAGGGGGCAACACTGAAGCTTTCTTT.

This clonotype was counted at least ten times. The rearrangement joins TRBV28 to TRBJ1-1; D unresolved. The CDR3 runs 12 residues. Germline CDR1 MDHEN, CDR2 SYDVKM. Trimming took 8 bases from V and 0 from J, leaving 7 bases between them. The CDR3: CASGVLNTEAFF. The CDR3 region has the DNA TGTGCCAGCGGGGTGCTGAACACTGAAGCTTTCTTT.

V is TRBV6-5 and J is TRBJ2-3; D may correspond to TRBD1 or TRBD2 (5 bases each). The CDR3 extends over 15 amino acids. V was trimmed by 2 bases and J by 3 bases, leaving 12 bases between them. Germline V CDR1 and CDR2: MNHEY, SVGAGI. The CDR3 sequence: CASSYGTLRTDTQYF. CDR3 bases: TGTGCCAGCAGTTACGGGACCCTTAGGACAGATACGCAGTATTTT.

This clonotype showed up just a few times. V usage is TRBV7-2 and J usage is TRBJ1-5; D is possibly TRBD1 (5 bases). This CDR3 spans 18 amino acids. Germline values: CDR1 SGHTA, CDR2 FQGNSA. Trimming cost V 2 bases and J 1 base, with 18 bases left between them. Here the CDR3 reads CASSLWGGSLGSNQPQHF. The DNA for the CDR3 is TGTGCCAGCAGCTTATGGGGCGGGTCCTTGGGGAGCAATCAGCCCCAGCATTTT.

This clonotype has a single count. J is TRBJ2-3 and V is TRBV11-2; D perhaps matches TRBD1 (5 bases). Per the germline V gene, CDR1 is SGHAT and CDR2 is FQNNGV. The V end was cut by 2 bases, the J end by 0 bases, with 9 bases between. The CDR3 spans 15 residues. DNA of the CDR3: TGTGCCAGCAGCTTAACAGGCCTTAGCACAGATACGCAGTATTTT. The encoded protein is CASSLTGLSTDTQYF.

This clonotype was seen repeatedly, ten times or more. The CDR3 is CASSFSGQGYGYTF. CDR3 in DNA: TGTGCCAGCAGTTTTTCCGGACAGGGGTATGGCTACACCTTC. V usage is TRBV28 and J usage is TRBJ1-2; 9 positions agree with TRBD1. CDR1 and CDR2 (germline): MDHEN, SYDVKM. With V trimmed by 3 bases and J by 5 bases, 4 bases remained unmatched. The CDR3 loop spans 14 amino acids.

Ten or more counts support this clonotype. The rearrangement uses TRBV6-5 and TRBJ2-7; D might be TRBD2 (6 bases). Germline CDR1 and CDR2: MNHEY and SVGAGI. Trimming pared 8 bases from V and 4 bases from J, leaving 12 bases between. The CDR3 totals 12 residues. The CDR3 DNA is TGTGCCAGCGTGAGCGGGTCTTACGAGCAGTACTTC. It specifies CASVSGSYEQYF.

This clonotype was recorded many times. This chain uses TRBV6-1 with TRBJ1-1, with unresolved D. Germline assignment: CDR1 MNHNS and CDR2 SASEGT. The CDR3 loop spans 16 amino acids. Trimming removed 6 bases at V and 1 base at J, with 18 bases between. CDR3 sequence (DNA): TGTGCCAGCAGGTCTTCCGGGTTACGTCGGAACACTGAAGCTTTCTTT. Its protein is CASRSSGLRRNTEAFF.

Ten or more counts support this clonotype. The chain joins TRBV6-5 to TRBJ1-1, with D uncertain. Germline CDR1 is MNHEY and CDR2 is SVGAGI. The V end was cut by 1 base, the J end by 7 bases, with 13 bases between. The CDR3 loop spans 14 amino acids. CDR3 bases: TGTGCCAGCAGTTACTTGTCGGGCATGGGTGAAGCTTTCTTT. Its protein is CASSYLSGMGEAFF.

This clonotype was seen at least ten times. This sequence joins TRBV6-5 and TRBJ1-6, with 10 positions matching TRBD1. The CDR3 length is 15 residues. The trim removed 5 bases at V and 11 bases at J, leaving 9 bases unmatched. Germline CDR1 reads MNHEY; CDR2 reads SVGAGI. CDR3 coding DNA: TGTGCCAGCAGTACGGGACAGGGGTTCCGTACACCCCTCCACTTT. Its translation is CASSTGQGFRTPLHF.

The chain carries TRBV29-1 and TRBJ1-5, with no clear D. Germline-derived CDR1 and CDR2 are SQVTM and ANQGSEA. The CDR3 spans 13 residues. Trimming pared 5 bases from V and 4 bases from J, leaving 12 bases between. CDR3 in amino acids: CSVSEQNNQPQHF. The CDR3 region has the DNA TGCAGCGTTTCTGAACAGAATAATCAGCCCCAGCATTTT.

The CDR3 region is CSASRVGGAGQPQHF. The CDR3 DNA reads TGCAGTGCTAGCCGGGTCGGGGGCGCGGGACAGCCCCAGCATTTT. This chain uses TRBV20-1 with TRBJ1-5, with D possibly TRBD1 on 6 matching bases. The CDR3 has 15 amino acids. Trimming removed 3 bases from V and 7 bases from J, with 19 bases in between. Germline V lookup: CDR1 DFQATT, CDR2 SNEGSKA (reference sequence).